This TCR beta chain comes out of a study of CD8 T cells in Susac syndrome. The study's findings and limits: Regarding the TCR sequencing and HLA analysis, the study admitted that a relatively small number of individuals were involved.

The V gene end was trimmed by 5 bases and the J gene end by 1 base; junction bases not matched to a gene: 4. The germline gives CDR1 SNHLY, CDR2 FYNNEI. There are 16 residues in the CDR3. A remark on this clonotype: Its antigen is currently unknown.

With random hexamers, reverse transcription was performed on about 0.5 to 1 ug of RNA. Across 54 Vbeta and 13 Jbeta, TCR beta CDR3 was amplified with immunoSEQ multiplex PCR. Using its own MiXCR run on the immunoSEQ multiplex PCR reads, TCRdb lists one record per CDR3 protein. Among 100,000 to 150,000 distinct CDR3 sequences, about 95% were seen once, and the ten largest hold around 0.12%. High-throughput TCR beta sequencing covered peripheral CD8+ and CD4+ T cells. Bulk CD8+ and CD4+ cells came from magnetic negative isolation; CD8+ TEMRA by FACS. V and J are TRBV2 and TRBJ2-1, with TRBD2 matching over 11 bases. This TCR was sampled from a human donor in good health. The sample was CD4+ T cells from PBMCs. The CDR3 protein is CASSRLAGGSYNEQFF. As DNA, the CDR3 is TGTGCCAGCAGTCGGTTAGCGGGAGGGTCCTACAATGAGCAGTTCTTC.